This TCR beta chain was sequenced during a study of PD-1 blockade in classical Hodgkin lymphoma. Study at large: Administration of nivolumab to patients was at 3 mg/kg intravenously every 2 weeks.

Whole-study results and caveats: Possibly reflecting disease activity or prior therapy, repertoire differences have causes that remain undefined. By C4D1, CD4+ diversity increased significantly, especially in complete responders. Patients starting nivolumab less than 1 year after ASCT had lower diversity and were excluded from later analyses.

No patient escaped relapse after autologous stem cell transplantation, and brentuximab vedotin exposure varied. About this clone itself: Its antigen is not identified. The junction differs from germline at one of its ends, possibly a read error.

TCRdb keeps only in-frame clones here, not all; method: immunoSEQ multiplex PCR. The sample consists of about 100,000 clones, 85% to 90% of them appearing once. The input for sequencing was peripheral blood mononuclear cells (PBMCs), taken before the second cycle of nivolumab. This TCR came from a human donor with classical Hodgkin lymphoma.

CDR3 nucleotide sequence: TGTGCCAGCATTTACCGCTTCGACATCTATGGCTACACCTTC. Residues: CASIYRFDIYGYTF. This chain connects TRBV6-5 to TRBJ1-2; D call uncertain. Per germline, CDR1 MNHEY and CDR2 SVGAGI. The CDR3 is 14 amino acids.